The source of this TCR beta chain is a study of chemoradiotherapy in HPV16-positive cancers. The study, taken as a whole, reports: Non-HPV-specific T cells did not expand in tumors during treatment, whereas candidate HPV-specific clones and E7-related motifs did. Only a couple of HPV16-positive patients supplied the functional HPV-specificity definition.

For this clone: What it recognizes is unknown.

The method was immunoSEQ multiplex PCR; TCRdb's version includes in-frame clones alone and lacks a portion of them. The sample holds around 12,000 clones, about 87% seen once. The V gene's germline CDR1 is SGHAT and CDR2 FQNNGV. The CDR3 has 14 residues. V was clipped by 5 bases and J by 7 bases, with 15 bases between them. The input for sequencing was blood, taken from a patient who underwent chemoradiotherapy. This receptor was obtained from a human donor with HPV-associated anogenital cancer. The chain combines TRBV11-2 with TRBJ2-1; D may be TRBD2 (6 bases). The CDR3 coding sequence is TGTGCCAGCAGCCCGACTAGATTGGAAAATGAGCAGTTCTTC. This gives the protein CASSPTRLENEQFF.